This T cell receptor beta chain is from a study of T cell repertoires in cytomegalovirus infection. CDR1 and CDR2 (germline): SGHTA, FQGNSA. Trimming left V 2 bases short and J 8 bases short, with 7 bases between. This CDR3 has 13 amino acids. MiXCR, run by TCRdb on the reads, gives a single entry per CDR3 protein. Among nearly 450,000 distinct CDR3 sequences listed, 31% were seen once. The sequencing input was PBMCs. The clonotype comes from a human donor in good health (CMV status not recorded). Some clones in this sample may be carry-over from other donors' samples. The genes are TRBV7-2 and TRBJ1-6; D uncertain. The CDR3 DNA reads as TGTGCCAGCAGCTTACGCCAATATTCACCCCTCCACTTT. This gives the protein CASSLRQYSPLHF.